Listed here are 17 T cell receptor beta chains from one sample, sequenced in a study (dated by TCRdb to the mid-2010s). Library method: 5' RACE. TCRdb names Illumina MiSeq as the instrument used. Clones were called with MiXCR by TCRdb after fastp trimmed the public reads at Q25, and only in-frame beta chains were retained. Rows merge per CDR3 protein into single entries with the most common DNA and genes. The sample profile shows roughly 42,000 distinct CDR3 sequences; 30% of them were found once. Approximately 4.1% of the sample is in the top ten clones. The specimen sequenced was tumor-infiltrating memory CD4+ T cells sorted from the breast tumor. What the cell subset or site label conveys for this sample: memory CD4+ T cells, CD4+CD45RO+CD25-. The receptors here all came from a female donor with breast cancer.

Only a few counts were recorded for this clonotype. The chain uses TRBV9 and TRBJ1-3; D is ambiguous. The CDR3 sequence is 13 residues long. Germline CDR1 reads SGDLS; CDR2 reads YYNGEE. Trimming took 3 bases from V and 4 from J, leaving 8 bases between them. The CDR3 nucleotides are TGTGCCAGCAGCGGGACTATCGGAAACACCATATATTTT. Its translation is CASSGTIGNTIYF.

The chain carries TRBV9 and TRBJ2-2; a weak D match, TRBD1 (6 bases). Germline V gene data show CDR1 as SGDLS and CDR2 as YYNGEE. V was shortened by 5 bases and J by 6 bases, with 11 bases between the two germline ends. The CDR3 sequence is 13 residues long. CDR3 coding DNA: TGTGCCAGCAGAGCCGGACAGTCCGGGGAGCTGTTTTTT. Translation gives CASRAGQSGELFF.

This CDR3 reads CASSPWTGISYEQYF. CDR3 sequence (DNA): TGTGCCAGCAGCCCATGGACAGGGATCTCCTACGAGCAGTACTTC. The chain combines TRBV7-9 with TRBJ2-7; 8 bases align to TRBD1. Looked up from germline, CDR1 is SEHNR and CDR2 is FQNEAQ (reference sequence). The ends lost 5 bases at V and 0 bases at J; junction bases unmatched: 6. There are 15 residues in the CDR3.

For the CDR3, the DNA is TGCGCCAGCAGCCAAGCGGGAGGGAGGGCCGCTCAAGAGCAGTACTTC. It translates to CASSQAGGRAAQEQYF. The chain couples TRBV4-1 to TRBJ2-7; 8 bases align to TRBD2. V gave up 1 base and J gave up 7 bases; unmatched junction bases: 12. The CDR3 extends over 16 amino acids. Germline V lookup: CDR1 MGHRA, CDR2 YSYEKL.

A few counts support this clonotype. The gene calls are TRBV27 and TRBJ2-7; a possible D gene is TRBD2 (7 bases). From germline, CDR1 is MNHEY and CDR2 SMNVEV (reference sequence). V lost 3 bases to trimming and J lost 6 bases, with 15 bases between them. CDR3 length equals 14 residues. The CDR3 coding sequence is TGTGCCAGCAGTTTCGGGGGGCGCAGCCCCGAGCAGTACTTC. As protein: CASSFGGRSPEQYF.

This clonotype was detected only a few times. This chain connects TRBV7-2 to TRBJ2-7; 15 positions agree with TRBD2. The germline gives CDR1 SGHTA, CDR2 FQGNSA. The trim removed 3 bases at V and 1 base at J, leaving 1 base unmatched. This CDR3 is 16 amino acids long. The CDR3 is CASSLGTSGGSYEQYF. The CDR3 DNA sequence: TGTGCCAGCAGCTTGGGGACTAGCGGGGGGTCCTACGAGCAGTACTTC.

The V gene is TRBV25-1, the J gene TRBJ2-3; D call uncertain. The germline CDR1 and CDR2 sequences are MGHDK and SYGVNS. The CDR3 has 14 residues. The V end was cut by 5 bases, the J end by 0 bases, with 9 bases between. CDR3 sequence: CASSKRSSTDTQYF. CDR3 nucleotide sequence: TGTGCCAGCAGTAAACGTTCTAGCACAGATACGCAGTATTTT.

A few counts support this clonotype. The chain combines TRBV6-2 or TRBV6-3 with TRBJ2-7; TRBD2 aligns across 10 bases. Losses at the gene ends were 6 bases for V and 5 bases for J; bases not matched to a gene: 10. Per germline, CDR1 MNHEY and CDR2 SVGEGT. The CDR3 length is 15 residues. CDR3 protein: CASRLWASGSHEQYF. CDR3 DNA: TGTGCCAGCAGGCTGTGGGCTAGCGGGAGCCACGAGCAGTACTTC.

The sample holds one count of this clonotype. This chain links TRBV25-1 with TRBJ1-5; D is possibly TRBD1 (5 bases). The germline CDR1 and CDR2 sequences are MGHDK and SYGVNS. The V end lost 2 bases, the J end lost 4 bases, and 9 bases lay between the germline ends. The CDR3 length is 14 residues. The CDR3 region has the DNA TGTGCCAGCAGTGAAGCGGGGGGGAATCAGCCCCAGCATTTT. Its translation is CASSEAGGNQPQHF.

A remark on this clonotype: A read error may explain this, as a much larger clone is one base away. V is TRBV4-1 and J is TRBJ2-3; 9 bases align to TRBD2. The CDR3 sequence is 18 residues long. Looked up from germline, CDR1 is MGHRA and CDR2 is YSYEKL. Losses at the gene ends were 0 bases for V and 2 bases for J; bases not matched to a gene: 9. DNA for the CDR3: TGCGCCAGCAGCCAAGAGCAAGGAGCGGGGGGCCTCACAGATACGCAGTATTTT. This codes for CASSQEQGAGGLTDTQYF.

This clonotype was found a few times. The rearrangement links TRBV5-1 to TRBJ1-1; no firm D call. V was trimmed by 4 bases and J by 10 bases, leaving 17 bases between them. This CDR3 is built from 13 residues. Germline-derived CDR1 and CDR2 are SGHRS and YFSETQ. The CDR3 spells CASSENGPNGAFF. CDR3 nucleotide sequence: TGCGCCAGCAGCGAAAATGGGCCCAACGGAGCTTTCTTT.

The chain uses TRBV11-2 and TRBJ2-3, with TRBD2 matching over 10 bases. Germline V gene lookup returns CDR1 SGHAT and CDR2 FQNNGV. The ends lost 6 bases at V and 1 base at J; junction bases unmatched: 7. CDR3 length: 16 amino acids. The CDR3 is CASSSPGTSGTDTQYF. CDR3 nucleotides: TGTGCCAGCAGTTCCCCCGGGACTAGCGGCACAGATACGCAGTATTTT.

This clonotype was detected once. The V call is TRBV7-6, the J call TRBJ2-1; D uncertain. V was clipped by 2 bases and J by 5 bases, with 10 bases between them. CDR1 is SGHVS, CDR2 FNYEAQ, per germline. CDR3 length: 14 amino acids. CDR3 loop: CASSLISGDNEQFF. The CDR3 nucleotides are TGTGCCAGCAGCTTAATTTCGGGCGACAATGAGCAGTTCTTC.

In its sample, this clonotype was seen once. This rearrangement joins TRBV10-3 to TRBJ2-7; possibly TRBD1 for D (5 bases). CDR3 size: 14 residues. The germline V and J ends were trimmed by 1 base and 1 base, with 8 bases remaining between them. In germline, CDR1 is ENHRY, CDR2 SYGVKD. The CDR3 loop reads CAISEFQGSYEQYF. The CDR3 bases are TGTGCCATCAGTGAGTTTCAGGGTTCCTACGAGCAGTACTTC.

This clonotype showed up many times. The rearrangement uses TRBV5-1 and TRBJ1-1; TRBD1 is a possible D gene (5 bases). With 2 bases removed from V and 3 bases from J, the gap between germline ends came to 8 bases. The CDR3 totals 13 residues. Germline CDR1 and CDR2: SGHRS and YFSETQ. The CDR3 DNA reads TGCGCCAGCAGCTTCGCAGGGCACACTGAAGCTTTCTTT. It is translated as CASSFAGHTEAFF.

The table lists this clonotype with a few counts. Written as DNA, the CDR3 is TGTGCCAGTCGGGGTCCTCTTCGGTCTAGTATGGAGACCCAGTACTTC. Amino acid sequence: CASRGPLRSSMETQYF. This sequence joins TRBV7-2 and TRBJ2-5, with a weak D call TRBD2 (5 bases). V lost 9 bases and J 5 bases, leaving 25 bases between the germline ends. This CDR3 region has 16 residues. The germline V gene encodes CDR1 SGHTA and CDR2 FQGNSA.

The sample holds a few counts of this clonotype. The chain couples TRBV20-1 to TRBJ1-1; no reliable D call. This CDR3 has 12 residues. Trimming removed 6 bases from V and 1 base from J, with 9 bases in between. Germline loops: CDR1 DFQATT, CDR2 SNEGSKA (reference sequence). The DNA of the CDR3 is TGCAGTGCGGCGGCAGGGAACACTGAAGCTTTCTTT. Its protein product is CSAAAGNTEAFF.